The entry below describes one TCR beta chain. Its antigen is still unknown. No much larger clone is present one base from it, and per-base qualities are unavailable. The collaborating institutions used their own protocols to collect whole blood in K2EDTA tubes. Collaborator samples were shipped for TCRbeta analysis as frozen whole blood, isolated PBMCs, or DNA extracted from either sample type. TCRbeta CDR3 regions were amplified from genomic DNA by means of the immunoSEQ Assay, a bias-controlled multiplex PCR. Concerning the study's data processing: Nucleated cell counts per sample were estimated from amplification of reference gene primers within the assay. Sequence reads were collapsed and filtered to measure the absolute abundance of every unique TCRbeta CDR3 rearrangement. For each sample, productive Simpson clonality was calculated as the square root of Simpson's diversity index over productive rearrangements. This is the immuneACCESS table as TCRdb keeps it, with only in-frame sequences that have V and J called. A part of the clones is gone; compared with another copy, unresolved V genes explain less than half, and the rest is unexplained. V and J calls and clone size follow that table, whereas D and trimming were derived from the DNA. This sample comprises about 50,000 clones, about 79% of them detected only once. Approximately 7.7% of the sample rests with the top ten.

This specimen comes from a study of blood T cell repertoires in COVID-19 (dated by TCRdb to 2018 to 2021). General notes on the study: Collaborator samples came from the United States, Italy and Spain and covered acute and convalescent phases of COVID-19. Where available, HLA class I and class II types were obtained from metadata supplied by the sample provider rather than from assay-based typing. The repertoires were released in a freely available public database meant as a resource for research on the immune response to SARS-CoV-2. Subjects who had been exposed to COVID-19, were actively infected with it, or had recovered from it provided the deeply sampled blood TCRbeta repertoires that made up the dataset. The material from the prospective study consisted of cDNA or gDNA derived from T cells, B-cell-depleted T cells, or PBMCs. Samples came from the ongoing ImmuneRACE study (first 160 participants) plus 1,254 subjects from 6 global collaborators. The sample metadata nearly always contained a de-identified subject ID, COVID-19 status, age in years and sex. What the authors observed across the whole study: The quantity of clinical and demographic metadata differed by source and by participant and was supplied without curation.

Based on the germline V gene, the CDR1 and CDR2 sequences are MDHEN and SYDVKM. The V and J ends are trimmed by 7 bases and 8 bases, leaving 20 bases between them. The CDR3 runs 15 amino acids, cysteine and phenylalanine included. Only the CDR3 DNA stays, 45 bases, in frame from base 1. This receptor was obtained from a human donor in a cohort sampled during active COVID-19. Rearrangement joined TRBV28 to TRBJ1-4; TRBD1 is a possible D gene, resting on 5 matching bases. Sequenced sample: peripheral blood. The CDR3 region reads CASKLGQVTGEKLFF. The DNA sequence reads TGTGCCAGCAAATTAGGTCAGGTTACAGGAGAAAAACTGTTTTTT.